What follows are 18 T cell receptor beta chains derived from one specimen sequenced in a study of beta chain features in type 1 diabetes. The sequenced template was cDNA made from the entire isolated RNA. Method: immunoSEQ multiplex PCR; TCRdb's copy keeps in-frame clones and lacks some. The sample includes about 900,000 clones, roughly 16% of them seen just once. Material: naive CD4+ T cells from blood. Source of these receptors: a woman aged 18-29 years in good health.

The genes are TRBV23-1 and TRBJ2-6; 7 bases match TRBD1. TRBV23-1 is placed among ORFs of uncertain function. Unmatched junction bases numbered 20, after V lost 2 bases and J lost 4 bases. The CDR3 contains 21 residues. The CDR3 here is CASSQPRQGGVPGGGANVLTF. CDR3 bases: TGCGCCAGCAGTCAACCAAGACAGGGTGGAGTCCCCGGTGGCGGGGCCAACGTCCTGACTTTC.

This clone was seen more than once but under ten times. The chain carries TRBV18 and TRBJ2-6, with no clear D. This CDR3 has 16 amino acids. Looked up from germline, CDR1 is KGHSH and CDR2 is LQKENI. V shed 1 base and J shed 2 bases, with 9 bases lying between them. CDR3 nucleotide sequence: TGTGCCAGCTCACCACAGAAAGCAGCTGGGGCCAACGTCCTGACTTTC. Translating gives CASSPQKAAGANVLTF.

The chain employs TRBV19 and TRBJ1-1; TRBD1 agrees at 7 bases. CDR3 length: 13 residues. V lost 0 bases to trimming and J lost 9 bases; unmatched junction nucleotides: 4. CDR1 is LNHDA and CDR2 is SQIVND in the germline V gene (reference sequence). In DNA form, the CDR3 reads TGTGCCAGTAGTATAGATGGGACAGCGCAAGCTTTCTTT. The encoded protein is CASSIDGTAQAFF.

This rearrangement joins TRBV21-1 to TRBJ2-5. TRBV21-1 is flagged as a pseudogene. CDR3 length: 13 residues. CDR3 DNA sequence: TGTGCCAGCAGCAAAGGGTTCCAAGAGACCCAGTACTTC. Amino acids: CASSKGFQETQYF.

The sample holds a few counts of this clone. CDR3 loop: CATPHPIAGPPYEQYF. The CDR3 nucleotides are TGTGCCACCCCTCATCCGATAGCGGGGCCCCCCTACGAGCAGTACTTC. The V call is TRBV15, the J call TRBJ2-7; 8 bases are a match to TRBD2. In germline, CDR1 is LNHNV, CDR2 YYDKDF (reference sequence). Unmatched junction bases numbered 14, after V lost 8 bases and J lost 2 bases. The CDR3 length is 16 residues.

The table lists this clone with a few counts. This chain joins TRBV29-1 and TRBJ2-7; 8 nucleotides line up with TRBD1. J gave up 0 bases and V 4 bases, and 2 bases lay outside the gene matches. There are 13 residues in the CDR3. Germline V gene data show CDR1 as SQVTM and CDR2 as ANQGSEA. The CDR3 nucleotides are TGCAGCGTTGGGACAGGGACCTCCTACGAGCAGTACTTC. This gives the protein CSVGTGTSYEQYF.

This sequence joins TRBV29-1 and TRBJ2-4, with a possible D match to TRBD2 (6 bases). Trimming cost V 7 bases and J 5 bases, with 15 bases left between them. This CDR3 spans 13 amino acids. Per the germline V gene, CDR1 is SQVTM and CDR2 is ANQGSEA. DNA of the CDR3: TGCAGCGCACGCGGGGCAGCGGAAAACATTCAGTACTTC. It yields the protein CSARGAAENIQYF. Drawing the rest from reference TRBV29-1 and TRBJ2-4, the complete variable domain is SAVISQKPSRDICQRGTSLTIQCQVDSQVTMMFWYRQQPGQSLTLIATANQGSEATYESGFVIDKFPISRPNLTFSTLTVSNMSPEDSSIYLCSARGAAENIQYFGAGTRLSVL.

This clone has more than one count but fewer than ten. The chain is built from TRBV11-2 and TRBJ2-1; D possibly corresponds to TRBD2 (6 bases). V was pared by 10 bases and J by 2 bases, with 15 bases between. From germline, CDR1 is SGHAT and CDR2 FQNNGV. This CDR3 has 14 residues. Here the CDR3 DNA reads TGTGCCACTGCGTGGGGGACTGCCTACAATGAGCAGTTCTTC. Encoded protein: CATAWGTAYNEQFF.

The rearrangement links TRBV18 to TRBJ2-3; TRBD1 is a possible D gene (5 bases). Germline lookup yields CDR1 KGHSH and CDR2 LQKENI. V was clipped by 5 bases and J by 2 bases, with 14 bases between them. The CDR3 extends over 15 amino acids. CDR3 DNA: TGTGCCAGCTCAGCGAATTTTGGGGCCACAGATACGCAGTATTTT. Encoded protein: CASSANFGATDTQYF.

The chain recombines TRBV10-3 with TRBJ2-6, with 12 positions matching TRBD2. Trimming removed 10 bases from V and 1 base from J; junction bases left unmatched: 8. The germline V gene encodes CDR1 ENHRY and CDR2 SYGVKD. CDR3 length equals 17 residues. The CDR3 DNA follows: TGTGCCACCATGCTAGCGGGAGGGCTATCTGGGGCCAACGTCCTGACTTTC. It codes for CATMLAGGLSGANVLTF.

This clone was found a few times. CDR3 in DNA: TGTGCCAGCAGCCGCTTTAGCGCAAGCTCCTACAATGAGCAGTTCTTC. Protein product: CASSRFSASSYNEQFF. The V and J genes are TRBV9 and TRBJ2-1, with a tentative D call TRBD2 (5 bases). The CDR3 is 16 amino acids. The V gene's germline CDR1 is SGDLS and CDR2 YYNGEE. V gave up 4 bases and J gave up 0 bases, with 14 bases separating them.

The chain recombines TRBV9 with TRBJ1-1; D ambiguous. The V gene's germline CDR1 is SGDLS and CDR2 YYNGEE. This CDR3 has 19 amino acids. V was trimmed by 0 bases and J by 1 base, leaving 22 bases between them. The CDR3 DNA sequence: TGTGCCAGCAGCGTAGTTTCGGCGGTCCCCGGGAGGTCGAACACTGAAGCTTTCTTT. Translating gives CASSVVSAVPGRSNTEAFF. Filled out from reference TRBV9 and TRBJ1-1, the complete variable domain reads DSGVTQTPKHLITATGQRVTLRCSPRSGDLSVYWYQQSLDQGLQFLIQYYNGEERAKGNILERFSAQQFPDLHSELNLSSLELGDSALYFCASSVVSAVPGRSNTEAFFGQGTRLTVV.

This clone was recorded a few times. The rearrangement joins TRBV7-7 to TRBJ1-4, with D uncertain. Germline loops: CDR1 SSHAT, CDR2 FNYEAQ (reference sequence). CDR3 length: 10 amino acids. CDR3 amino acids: CATHRLKLFF. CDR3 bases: TGTGCTACCCATAGGCTAAAACTGTTTTTT.

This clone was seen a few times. The CDR3 coding sequence is TGTGCCAGCAGTTCCACCTACGCCCACAATGAGCAGTTCTTC. It specifies CASSSTYAHNEQFF. This sequence joins TRBV28 and TRBJ2-1, with unresolved D. V was trimmed by 4 bases and J by 5 bases, leaving 12 bases between them. The CDR3 sequence is 14 residues long. Germline CDR1 and CDR2: MDHEN and SYDVKM.

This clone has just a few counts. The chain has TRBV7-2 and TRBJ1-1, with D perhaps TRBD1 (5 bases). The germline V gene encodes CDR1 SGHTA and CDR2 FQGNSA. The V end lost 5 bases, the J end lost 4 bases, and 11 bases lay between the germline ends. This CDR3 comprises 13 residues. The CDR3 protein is CASSTREATEAFF. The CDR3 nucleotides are TGTGCCAGCAGCACCAGGGAGGCCACTGAAGCTTTCTTT.

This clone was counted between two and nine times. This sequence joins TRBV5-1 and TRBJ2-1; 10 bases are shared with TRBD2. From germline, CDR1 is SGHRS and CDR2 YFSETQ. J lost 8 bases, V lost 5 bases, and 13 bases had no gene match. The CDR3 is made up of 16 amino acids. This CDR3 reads CASSLRPAGGGDEQFF. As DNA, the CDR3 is TGCGCCAGCAGTCTCAGACCAGCGGGAGGGGGGGATGAGCAGTTCTTC.

For the CDR3, the DNA is TGTGCCAGCAGCTTAGAGGGGGCCCGGGGATCCCATGGCTACACCTTC. Protein product: CASSLEGARGSHGYTF. This chain connects TRBV7-9 to TRBJ1-2; 7 positions match TRBD1. With 1 base clipped from V and 6 bases from J, the junction kept 11 bases outside the gene matches. This CDR3 is built from 16 residues. Germline V gene lookup returns CDR1 SEHNR and CDR2 FQNEAQ (reference sequence).

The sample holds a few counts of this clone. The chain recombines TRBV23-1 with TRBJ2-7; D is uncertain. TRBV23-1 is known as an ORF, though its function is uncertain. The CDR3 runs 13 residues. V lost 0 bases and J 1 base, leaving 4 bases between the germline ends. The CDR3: CASSQSGSYEQYF. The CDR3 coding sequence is TGCGCCAGCAGTCAATCGGGGTCCTACGAGCAGTACTTC.